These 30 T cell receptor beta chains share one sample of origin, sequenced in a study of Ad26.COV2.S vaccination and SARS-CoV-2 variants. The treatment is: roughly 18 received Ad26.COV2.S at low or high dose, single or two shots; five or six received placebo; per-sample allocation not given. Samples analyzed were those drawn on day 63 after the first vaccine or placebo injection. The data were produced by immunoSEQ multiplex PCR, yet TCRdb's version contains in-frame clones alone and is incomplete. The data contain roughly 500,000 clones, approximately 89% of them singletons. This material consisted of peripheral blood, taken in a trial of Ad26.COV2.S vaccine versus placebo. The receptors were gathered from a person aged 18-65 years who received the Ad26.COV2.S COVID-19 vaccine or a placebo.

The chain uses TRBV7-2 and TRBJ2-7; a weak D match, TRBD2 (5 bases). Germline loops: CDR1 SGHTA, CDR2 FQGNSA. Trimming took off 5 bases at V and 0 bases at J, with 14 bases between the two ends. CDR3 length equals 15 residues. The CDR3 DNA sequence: TGTGCCAGCAGCCCTGACTACTTCTTCTCCTACGAGCAGTACGTC. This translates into CASSPDYFFSYEQYV.

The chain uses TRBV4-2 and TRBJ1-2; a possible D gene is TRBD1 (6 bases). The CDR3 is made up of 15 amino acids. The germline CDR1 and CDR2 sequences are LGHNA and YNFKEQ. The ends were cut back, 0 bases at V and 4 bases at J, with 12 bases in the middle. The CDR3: CASSQDRTDPYGYTF. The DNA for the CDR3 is TGTGCCAGCAGCCAAGATAGGACAGACCCCTATGGCTACACCTTC.

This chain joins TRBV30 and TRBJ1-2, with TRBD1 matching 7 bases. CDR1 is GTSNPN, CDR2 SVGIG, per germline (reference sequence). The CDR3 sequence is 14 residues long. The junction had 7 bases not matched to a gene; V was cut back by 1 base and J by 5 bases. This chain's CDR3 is CAWSGTGVWYGYTF. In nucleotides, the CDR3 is TGTGCCTGGAGTGGGACAGGAGTTTGGTATGGCTACACCTTC.

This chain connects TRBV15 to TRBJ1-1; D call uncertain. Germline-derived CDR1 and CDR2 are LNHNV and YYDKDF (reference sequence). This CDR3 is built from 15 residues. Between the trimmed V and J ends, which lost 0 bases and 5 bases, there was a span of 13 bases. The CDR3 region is CATSREVRAGTEAFF. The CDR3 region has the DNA TGTGCCACCAGCAGAGAGGTCCGGGCCGGGACTGAAGCTTTCTTT.

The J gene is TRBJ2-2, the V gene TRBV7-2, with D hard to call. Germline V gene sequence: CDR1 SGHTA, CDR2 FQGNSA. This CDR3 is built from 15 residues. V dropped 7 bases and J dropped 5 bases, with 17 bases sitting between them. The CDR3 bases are TGTGCCAGCAAGACGGAAGGGTTGCGGACCGGGGAGCTGTTTTTT. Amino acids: CASKTEGLRTGELFF.

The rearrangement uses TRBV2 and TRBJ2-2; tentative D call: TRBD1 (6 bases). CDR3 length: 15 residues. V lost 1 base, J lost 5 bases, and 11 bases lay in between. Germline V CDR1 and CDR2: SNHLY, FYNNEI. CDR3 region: CASSEVGRGTGELFF. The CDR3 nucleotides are TGTGCCAGCAGTGAAGTAGGAAGGGGGACCGGGGAGCTGTTTTTT.

In DNA form, the CDR3 reads TGTGCCAGTAGTATCGCGGGAGGGGGTGAAGCTTTCTTT. Amino acids: CASSIAGGGEAFF. This sequence joins TRBV19 and TRBJ1-1; perhaps TRBD1 as D (6 bases). With 3 bases removed from V and 7 bases from J, the gap between germline ends came to 12 bases. The V gene's germline CDR1 is LNHDA and CDR2 SQIVND (reference sequence). This CDR3 comprises 13 residues.

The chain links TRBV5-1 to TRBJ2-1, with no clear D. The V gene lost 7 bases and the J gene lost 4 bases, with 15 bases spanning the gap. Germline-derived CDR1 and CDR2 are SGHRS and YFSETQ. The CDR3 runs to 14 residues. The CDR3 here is CASRQQLSYNEQFF. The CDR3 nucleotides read TGCGCCAGCCGACAACAGCTCTCTTACAATGAGCAGTTCTTC. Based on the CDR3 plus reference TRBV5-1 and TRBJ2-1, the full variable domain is KAGVTQTPRYLIKTRGQQVTLSCSPISGHRSVSWYQQTPGQGLQFLFEYFSETQRNKGNFPGRFSGRQFSNSRSEMNVSTLELGDSALYLCASRQQLSYNEQFFGPGTRLTVL.

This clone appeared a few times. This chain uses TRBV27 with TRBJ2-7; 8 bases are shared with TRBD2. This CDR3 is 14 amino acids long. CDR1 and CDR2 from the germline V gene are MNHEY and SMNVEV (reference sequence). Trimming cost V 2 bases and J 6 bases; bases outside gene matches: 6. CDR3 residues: CASSLSGSNSEQYV. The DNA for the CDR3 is TGTGCCAGCAGTTTAAGCGGGAGCAATAGCGAGCAGTACGTC.

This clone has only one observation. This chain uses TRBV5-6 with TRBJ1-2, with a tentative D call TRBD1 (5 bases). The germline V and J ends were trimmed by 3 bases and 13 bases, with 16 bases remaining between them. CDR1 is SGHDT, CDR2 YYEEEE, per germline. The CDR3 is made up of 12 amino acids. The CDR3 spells CASSSDSARSTF. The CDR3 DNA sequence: TGTGCCAGCAGCTCCGACAGTGCCCGGAGCACCTTC.

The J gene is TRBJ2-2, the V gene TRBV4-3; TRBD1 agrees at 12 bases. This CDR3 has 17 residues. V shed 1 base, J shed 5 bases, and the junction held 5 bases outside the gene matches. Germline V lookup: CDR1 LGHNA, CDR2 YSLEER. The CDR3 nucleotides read TGCGCCAGCAGCCAAGCGCGGGGACAGGGGGCGACCGGGGAGCTGTTTTTT. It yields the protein CASSQARGQGATGELFF.

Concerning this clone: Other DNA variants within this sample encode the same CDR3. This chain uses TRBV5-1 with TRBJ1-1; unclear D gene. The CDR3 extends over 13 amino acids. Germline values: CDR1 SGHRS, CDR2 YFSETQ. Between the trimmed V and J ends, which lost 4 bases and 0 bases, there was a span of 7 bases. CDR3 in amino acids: CASSVGLNTEAFF. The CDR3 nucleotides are TGCGCCAGCAGCGTCGGATTGAACACTGAAGCTTTCTTT.

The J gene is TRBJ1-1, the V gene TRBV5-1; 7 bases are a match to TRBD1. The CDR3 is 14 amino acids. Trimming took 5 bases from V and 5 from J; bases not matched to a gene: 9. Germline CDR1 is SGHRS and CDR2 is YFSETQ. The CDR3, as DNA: TGCGCCAGCAGAAATACAGGGGTAAAGACTGAAGCTTTCTTT. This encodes CASRNTGVKTEAFF. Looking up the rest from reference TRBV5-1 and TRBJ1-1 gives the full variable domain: KAGVTQTPRYLIKTRGQQVTLSCSPISGHRSVSWYQQTPGQGLQFLFEYFSETQRNKGNFPGRFSGRQFSNSRSEMNVSTLELGDSALYLCASRNTGVKTEAFFGQGTRLTVV.

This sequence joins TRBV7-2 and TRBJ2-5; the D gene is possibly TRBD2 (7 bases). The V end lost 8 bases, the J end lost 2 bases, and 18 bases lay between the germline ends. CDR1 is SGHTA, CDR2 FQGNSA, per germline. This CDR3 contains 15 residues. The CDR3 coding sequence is TGTGCCAGCGGGATGCGGCGGGGGCCTCAAGAGACCCAGTACTTC. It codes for CASGMRRGPQETQYF.

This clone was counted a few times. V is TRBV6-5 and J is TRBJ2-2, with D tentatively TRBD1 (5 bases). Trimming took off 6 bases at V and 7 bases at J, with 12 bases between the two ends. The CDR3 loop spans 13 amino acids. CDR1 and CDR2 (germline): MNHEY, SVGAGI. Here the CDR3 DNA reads TGTGCCAGCAGCCCCCCACAGGACGGGGAGCTGTTTTTT. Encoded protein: CASSPPQDGELFF.

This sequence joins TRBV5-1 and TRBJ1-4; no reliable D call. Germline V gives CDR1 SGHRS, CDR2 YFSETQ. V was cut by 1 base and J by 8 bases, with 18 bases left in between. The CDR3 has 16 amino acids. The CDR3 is CASSLHGVGKGEKLFF. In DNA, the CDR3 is TGCGCCAGCAGCTTGCATGGAGTGGGGAAAGGCGAAAAACTGTTTTTT.

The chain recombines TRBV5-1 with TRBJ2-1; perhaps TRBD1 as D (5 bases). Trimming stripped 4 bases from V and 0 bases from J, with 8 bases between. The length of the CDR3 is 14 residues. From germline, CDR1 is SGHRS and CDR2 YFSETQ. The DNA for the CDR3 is TGCGCCAGCAGCCTGACAGACTCCTACAATGAGCAGTTCTTC. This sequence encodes CASSLTDSYNEQFF.

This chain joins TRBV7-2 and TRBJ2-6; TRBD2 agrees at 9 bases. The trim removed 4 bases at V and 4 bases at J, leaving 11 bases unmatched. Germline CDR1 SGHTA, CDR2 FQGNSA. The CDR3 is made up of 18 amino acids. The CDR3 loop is CASSWGGLASPGANVLTF. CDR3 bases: TGTGCCAGCAGCTGGGGGGGACTAGCTTCGCCAGGGGCCAACGTCCTGACTTTC.

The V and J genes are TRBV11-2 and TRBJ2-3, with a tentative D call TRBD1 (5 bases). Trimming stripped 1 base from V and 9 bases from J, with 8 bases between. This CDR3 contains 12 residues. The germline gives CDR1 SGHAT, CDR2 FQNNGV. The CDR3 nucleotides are TGTGCCAGCAGCTTAGTCAGGGAAACGCAGTATTTT. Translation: CASSLVRETQYF.

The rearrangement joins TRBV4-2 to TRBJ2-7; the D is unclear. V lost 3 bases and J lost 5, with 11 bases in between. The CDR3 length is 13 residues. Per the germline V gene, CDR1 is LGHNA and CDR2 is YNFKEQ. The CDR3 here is CASSHPRTDEQYF. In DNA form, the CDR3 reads TGTGCCAGCAGCCACCCTCGGACGGACGAGCAGTACTTC.

CDR3 residues: CASSFRTDTQYF. DNA for the CDR3: TGTGCCAGCAGCTTTAGGACAGATACGCAGTATTTT. This chain uses TRBV5-4 with TRBJ2-3; no reliable D call. This CDR3 is 12 amino acids long. Trimming shortened V by 2 bases and J by 3 bases, and 4 bases separated the two germline ends. The germline V gene has CDR1 SGHNT and CDR2 YYREEE (reference sequence).

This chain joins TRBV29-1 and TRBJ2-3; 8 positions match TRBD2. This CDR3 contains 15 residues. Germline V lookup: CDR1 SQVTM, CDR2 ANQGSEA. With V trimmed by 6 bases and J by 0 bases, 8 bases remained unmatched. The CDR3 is CSVAASSGSTDTQYF. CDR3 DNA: TGCAGCGTCGCCGCTTCTAGCGGGAGCACAGATACGCAGTATTTT.

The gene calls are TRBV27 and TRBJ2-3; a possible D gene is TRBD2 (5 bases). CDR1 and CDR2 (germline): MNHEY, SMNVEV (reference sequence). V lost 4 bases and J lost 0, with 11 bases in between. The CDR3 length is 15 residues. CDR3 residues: CASSWRADSTDTQYF. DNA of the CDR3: TGTGCCAGCAGTTGGCGGGCCGATAGCACAGATACGCAGTATTTT.

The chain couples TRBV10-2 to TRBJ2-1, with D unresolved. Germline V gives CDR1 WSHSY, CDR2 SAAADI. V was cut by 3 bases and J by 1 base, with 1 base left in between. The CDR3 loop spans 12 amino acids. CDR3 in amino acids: CASSDSYNEQFF. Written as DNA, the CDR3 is TGCGCCAGCAGTGATTCCTACAATGAGCAGTTCTTC.

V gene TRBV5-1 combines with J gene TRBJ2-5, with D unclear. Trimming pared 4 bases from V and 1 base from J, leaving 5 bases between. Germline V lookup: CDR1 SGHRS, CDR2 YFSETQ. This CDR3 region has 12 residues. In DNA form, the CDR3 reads TGCGCCAGCAGCGTAACCCAAGAGACCCAGTACTTC. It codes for CASSVTQETQYF.

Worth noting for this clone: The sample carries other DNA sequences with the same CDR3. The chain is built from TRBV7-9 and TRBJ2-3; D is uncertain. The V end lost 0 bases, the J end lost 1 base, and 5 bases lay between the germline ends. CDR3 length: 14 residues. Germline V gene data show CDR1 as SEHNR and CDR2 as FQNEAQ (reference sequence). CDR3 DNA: TGTGCCAGCAGCTTAGCGGTGGGCACAGATACGCAGTATTTT. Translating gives CASSLAVGTDTQYF.

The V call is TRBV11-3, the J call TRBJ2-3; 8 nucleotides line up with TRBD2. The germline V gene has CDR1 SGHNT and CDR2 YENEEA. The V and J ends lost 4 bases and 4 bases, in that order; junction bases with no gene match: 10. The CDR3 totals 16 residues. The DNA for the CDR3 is TGTGCCAGCAGCTCACGAAGCGGGAGTGGCGCAGATACGCAGTATTTT. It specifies CASSSRSGSGADTQYF.

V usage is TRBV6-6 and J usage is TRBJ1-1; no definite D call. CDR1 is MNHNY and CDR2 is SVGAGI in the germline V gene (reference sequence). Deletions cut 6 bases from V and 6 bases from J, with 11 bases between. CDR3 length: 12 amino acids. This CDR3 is CASRSGRPEAFF. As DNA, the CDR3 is TGTGCCAGCAGGTCCGGGAGACCTGAAGCTTTCTTT.

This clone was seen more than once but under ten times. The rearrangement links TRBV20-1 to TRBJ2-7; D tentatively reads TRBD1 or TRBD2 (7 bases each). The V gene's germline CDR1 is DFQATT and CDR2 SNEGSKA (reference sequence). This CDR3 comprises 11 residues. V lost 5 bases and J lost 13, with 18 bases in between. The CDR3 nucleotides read TGCAGTGCTTCAGACAGGGACTATGTTTACTTC. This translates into CSASDRDYVYF.

The CDR3 reads CASSQNSYEQYF. CDR3 nucleotides: TGTGCCAGCAGCCAAAACTCCTACGAGCAGTACTTC. This chain connects TRBV9 to TRBJ2-7; no definite D call. Per the germline V gene, CDR1 is SGDLS and CDR2 is YYNGEE. The CDR3 spans 12 residues. Trimming cost V 4 bases and J 0 bases, with 5 bases left between them.